This is a list of T cell receptor beta chains from one sample in a study of T cells after yellow fever vaccination. TCRdb itself ran the 5' RACE reads through MiXCR, one entry per CDR3 protein. The sample lists tens of thousands of distinct CDR3 sequences; roughly 6% were seen once. Sequenced here: PBMCs, either bulk or a sorted T-cell subset (CD4+, CD8+, memory, or dextramer-sorted; not recorded which), sampled on the day of the yellow fever booster vaccination. The receptor set was obtained from a man aged 30 to 39 who received the YFV17D yellow fever vaccine. Each CDR3 is given with its conserved first and last residue. Each record gives: clone size, D gene, CDR3 length, V gene, J gene, CDR3 protein, CDR3 DNA. A D gene is named only where the DNA matches it firmly. Clone size appears in some rows only: once, few, many, or a class for an expanded clone.

many	TRBD1	14	TRBV20-1	TRBJ2-7	CSASLWDRGHEQYF	TGCAGTGCTAGCCTCTGGGACAGGGGCCACGAGCAGTACTTC
-	-	15	TRBV30	TRBJ1-2	CAWSVRGRREYGYTF	TGTGCCTGGAGTGTACGGGGCAGGAGGGAGTATGGCTACACCTTC
few	-	13	TRBV7-6	TRBJ2-1	CASSSPGLPEQFF	TGTGCCAGCAGCTCCCCGGGCCTACCAGAGCAGTTCTTC
many	TRBD2	15	TRBV20-1	TRBJ2-1	CSAENPGLAGDEQFF	TGCAGTGCTGAAAATCCGGGACTAGCGGGAGATGAGCAGTTCTTC
many	-	12	TRBV28	TRBJ2-7	CASRSDSVLQYF	TGTGCCAGCAGAAGTGACAGCGTACTCCAGTACTTC
-	-	14	TRBV12-3/TRBV12-4	TRBJ2-3	CASRIAGGTDTQYF	TGTGCCAGCAGGATCGCTGGGGGCACAGATACGCAGTATTTT
many	-	14	TRBV9	TRBJ2-2	CASSVSANTGELFF	TGTGCCAGCAGCGTATCTGCGAACACCGGGGAGCTGTTTTTT
many	-	15	TRBV3-1	TRBJ2-1	CASSQQPNLLSEQFF	TGTGCCAGCAGCCAACAGCCTAACCTCCTTAGCGAGCAGTTCTTC
many	-	13	TRBV6-5	TRBJ1-1	CASSYSVNTEAFF	TGTGCCAGCAGTTACTCAGTGAACACTGAAGCTTTCTTT
few	-	14	TRBV20-1	TRBJ2-5	CSARPLSGQETQYF	TGCAGTGCTAGACCTCTTAGCGGCCAAGAGACCCAGTACTTC
few	-	15	TRBV28	TRBJ2-3	CASSRPEGVPDTQYF	TGTGCCAGCAGTCGCCCGGAGGGGGTCCCAGATACGCAGTATTTT
many	-	14	TRBV7-9	TRBJ2-4	CASSFGQVQNIQYF	TGTGCCAGCAGCTTCGGGCAAGTTCAAAACATTCAGTACTTC
many	-	18	TRBV15	TRBJ2-7	CATSRDGERASPPDEQYF	TGTGCCACCAGCAGAGACGGAGAGCGGGCTAGTCCACCGGACGAGCAGTACTTC